The TCR beta chain under discussion was sequenced for a study of blood T cell repertoires in COVID-19. Looking at the study overall: PBMCs, B-cell-depleted T cells, or T cells provided the cDNA or gDNA that made up the material.

Data came from immunoSEQ multiplex PCR; TCRdb stores just in-frame clones and leaves some out. The repertoire consists of about 88,000 clones, with 88% occurring once and the leading ten covering about 2.7%. Germline V CDR1 and CDR2: SGHVS, FQNEAQ. This CDR3 has 13 amino acids. Trimming left V 3 bases short and J 4 bases short, with 8 bases between. V usage is TRBV7-8 and J usage is TRBJ2-3, with D possibly TRBD1 on 6 matching bases. This receptor was identified in a woman older than 75 with acute or convalescent COVID-19. Sequencing was done on a sample of peripheral blood. CDR3 DNA sequence: TGTGCCAGCAGCTTGACAGGACCAGATACGCAGTATTTT. Residues: CASSLTGPDTQYF.